This T cell receptor beta chain was identified during a study of cytotoxic CD8 clonotypes in ibrutinib-treated CLL. Study-level points and caveats: T-cell clonality at baseline went above that of age-matched healthy donors and rose and fell with circulating CD8+ T-cell counts. Clonality was elevated at ibrutinib response and had returned toward baseline at progression.

Profiled with immunoSEQ multiplex PCR; TCRdb holds only in-frame clones, not every one. The sample includes approximately 350,000 clones, about 64% seen only once; the top ten take roughly 6%. Points on this clone: Antigen specificity is unknown.

Unmatched junction bases numbered 12, after V lost 8 bases and J lost 0 bases. The CDR3 covers 17 residues. CDR1 is SNHLY, CDR2 FYNNEI, per germline. The specimen was PBMCs, collected after 36 months of ibrutinib treatment. This rearrangement joins TRBV2 to TRBJ1-2, with 10 bases lining up with TRBD1. The receptor's source is a human donor with chronic lymphocytic leukemia. CDR3 sequence (DNA): TGTGCCAGCGGGTGGGACAGGGGCCCGGAACCTAACTATGGCTACACCTTC. It yields the protein CASGWDRGPEPNYGYTF.